This TCR beta chain was captured by sequencing in a study of breast tumors, draining lymph nodes, adjacent tissues. The germline V gene has CDR1 LNHDA and CDR2 SQIVND (reference sequence). The junction had 8 bases not matched to a gene; V was cut back by 3 bases and J by 0 bases. The CDR3 has 18 residues. This clonotype has a count of ten or more. Each CDR3 protein gets one entry after TCRdb re-called the multiplex PCR reads with MiXCR. This table holds about 200,000 distinct CDR3 sequences, around 33% found once. Breast cancer patients provided tissue from their axillary draining lymph nodes. The rearrangement joins TRBV19 to TRBJ2-1; the match to TRBD2 covers 10 bases. The sequence derives from a female donor with breast cancer. Some clones in this sample may be carry-over from other donors' samples. Material: axillary lymph node tissue. CDR3 in DNA: TGTGCCAGTAGTATTGGTCTAGCGGGAGTGAGCTCCTACAATGAGCAGTTCTTC. The encoded protein is CASSIGLAGVSSYNEQFF.